A single T cell receptor beta chain is shown here with its context. The donors, healthy adults who were HIV-negative, had experienced no recent acute infections or vaccinations. The data are from a study of shared clonotypes between healthy human individuals. Measured with immunoSEQ multiplex PCR; TCRdb has only the in-frame clones, and not every one. This table has roughly 520,000 clones, approximately 95% appearing once. In germline, CDR1 is SGHRS, CDR2 YFSETQ. With 6 bases clipped from V and 0 bases from J, the junction kept 10 bases outside the gene matches. The CDR3 loop spans 16 amino acids. This receptor was obtained from a woman aged 25-40 years in good health. Sequencing was performed on naive CD4+ T cells sorted from blood. Stated subset: CD45RA+ positively selected. The chain couples TRBV5-1 to TRBJ2-3; 7 positions match TRBD2. DNA of the CDR3: TGCGCCAGCACATTAAGCGGGACCCCTAGCACAGATACGCAGTATTTT. It codes for CASTLSGTPSTDTQYF.